The source of this TCR beta chain is a study of blood T cell repertoires in COVID-19. Study as a whole: Spain, Italy and the United States supplied samples that represented acute and convalescent COVID-19.

Participants, roughly 18 to 90 years old, spanned fewer than 30 US areas. Recovery meant two consecutive negative NP/OP PCR tests, professional clearance, or resolved symptoms. The CDR3 has 15 residues. The V gene lost 0 bases and the J gene lost 2 bases, with 10 bases spanning the gap. Germline V gene lookup returns CDR1 MNHEY and CDR2 SVGAGI. Original analysis: Scientists estimated how many nucleated cells there were by amplifying reference gene primers. The table came from immunoSEQ multiplex PCR; TCRdb's copy has only in-frame clones and leaves some out. The V and J calls and the clone size are those of that table, but D and trimming were determined from the DNA. The table shows roughly 290,000 clones, with 80% to 90% occurring only once.

The V gene is TRBV6-5, the J gene TRBJ1-2; D possibly corresponds to TRBD1 (5 bases). This TCR derives from a woman aged 30 to 39 who had recovered from COVID-19. Sequencing used PBMCs or T cells enriched from blood (not recorded which). CDR3 residues: CASSYSSGKNYGYTF. The CDR3 DNA reads as TGTGCCAGCAGTTACTCCTCAGGGAAGAACTATGGCTACACCTTC.